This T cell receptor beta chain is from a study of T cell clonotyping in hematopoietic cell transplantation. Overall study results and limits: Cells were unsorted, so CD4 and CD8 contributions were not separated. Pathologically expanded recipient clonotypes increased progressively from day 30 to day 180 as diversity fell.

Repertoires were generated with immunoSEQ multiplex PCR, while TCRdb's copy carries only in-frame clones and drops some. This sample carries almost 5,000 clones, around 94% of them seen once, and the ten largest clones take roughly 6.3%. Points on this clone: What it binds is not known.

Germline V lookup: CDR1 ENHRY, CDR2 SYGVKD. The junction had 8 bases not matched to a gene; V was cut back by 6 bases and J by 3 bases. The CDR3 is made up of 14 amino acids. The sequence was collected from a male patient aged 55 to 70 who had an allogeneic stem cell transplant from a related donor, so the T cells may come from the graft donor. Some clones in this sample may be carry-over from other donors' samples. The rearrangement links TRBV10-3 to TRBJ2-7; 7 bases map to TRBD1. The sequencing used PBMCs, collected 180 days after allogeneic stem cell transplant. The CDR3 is CAIRDTRDSYEQYF. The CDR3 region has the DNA TGTGCCATCAGGGACACCAGGGACAGCTACGAGCAGTACTTC.